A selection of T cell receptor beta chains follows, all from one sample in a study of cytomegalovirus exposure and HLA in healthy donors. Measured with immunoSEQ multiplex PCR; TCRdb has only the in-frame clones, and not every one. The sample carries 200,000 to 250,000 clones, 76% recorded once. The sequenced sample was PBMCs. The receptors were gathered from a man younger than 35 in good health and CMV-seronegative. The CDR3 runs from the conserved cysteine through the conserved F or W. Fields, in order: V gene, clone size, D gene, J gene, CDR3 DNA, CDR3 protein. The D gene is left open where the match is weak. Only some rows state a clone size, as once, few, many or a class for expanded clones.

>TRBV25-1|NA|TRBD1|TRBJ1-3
TGTGCCAGCAGTGCTCGGGACAGCGGAGGAAACACCATATATTTT
CASSARDSGGNTIYF
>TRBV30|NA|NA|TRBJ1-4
TGTGCCTGGAGCGGGGGAGCCCTTAATGAAAAACTGTTTTTT
CAWSGGALNEKLFF
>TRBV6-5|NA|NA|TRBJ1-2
TGTGCCAGCAGTTTGAAAGGACAGTTTCATGGCTACACCTTC
CASSLKGQFHGYTF
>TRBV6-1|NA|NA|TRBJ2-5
TGTGCCAGCAGGAGACAACCGATTCAAGAGACCCAGTACTTC
CASRRQPIQETQYF
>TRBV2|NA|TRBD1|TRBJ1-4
TGTGCCAGCAGTTTATTGGGACAGGGGGCAACTAATGAAAAACTGTTTTTT
CASSLLGQGATNEKLFF
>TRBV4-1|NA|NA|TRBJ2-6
TGCGCCAGCAGCCAAGACAGTTTCTCTGGGGCCAACGTCCTGACTTTC
CASSQDSFSGANVLTF
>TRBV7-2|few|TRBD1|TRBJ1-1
TGTGCCAGCATCCGACAGGGTTGGACTGAAGCTTTCTTT
CASIRQGWTEAFF
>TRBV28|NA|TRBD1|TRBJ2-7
TGTGCCAGCAGTTTACCCGGGGGGACAGGGGTCCACGAGCAGTACTTC
CASSLPGGTGVHEQYF
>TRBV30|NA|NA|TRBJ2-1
TGTGCCTGGCGGAGTTACAATGAGCAGTTCTTC
CAWRSYNEQFF
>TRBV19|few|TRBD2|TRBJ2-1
TGTGCCAGTAGTACGGGACTAGCGGGAGGGATGATGTACAATGAGCAGTTCTTC
CASSTGLAGGMMYNEQFF
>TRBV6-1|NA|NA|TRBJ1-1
TGTGCCAGCAGTCCGACGGTAAGGGGCACTGAAGCTTTCTTT
CASSPTVRGTEAFF
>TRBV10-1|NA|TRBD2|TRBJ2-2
TGCGCTCCGGGACTAGCGGGGGAAAACTTCGGGGAGCTGTTTTTT
CAPGLAGENFGELFF
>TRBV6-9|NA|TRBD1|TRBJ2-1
TGTGCCAGCAGTCCCGGGACAGGGTTAGTGGGTTACAATGAGCAGTTCTTC
CASSPGTGLVGYNEQFF
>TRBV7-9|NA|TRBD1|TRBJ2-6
TGTGCCAGCAGCTCAGGCGAGACAGGGTTCTTTTCTGGGGCCAACGTCCTGACTTTC
CASSSGETGFFSGANVLTF
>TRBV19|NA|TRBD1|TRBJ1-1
TGTGCCAGTAGTCCAATAGGACAGGGAGCCACTGAAGCTTTCTTT
CASSPIGQGATEAFF
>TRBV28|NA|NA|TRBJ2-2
TGTGCCAGCAGCCGCAGGACTCCGAAGGGAGTTAGCACCGGGGAGCTGTTTTTT
CASSRRTPKGVSTGELFF
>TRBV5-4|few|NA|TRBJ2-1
TGTGCCAGCAGCCCACCGAGAGGGAGGATCGGGAATGAGCAGTTCTTC
CASSPPRGRIGNEQFF
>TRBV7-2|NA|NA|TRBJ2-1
TGTGCCAGCAGCTTAGAGGGGCAGCGCTCCTACAATGAGCAGTTCTTC
CASSLEGQRSYNEQFF
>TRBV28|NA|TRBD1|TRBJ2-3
TGTGCCAGCAGTGTCATGACAGGGGATACGCAGTATTTT
CASSVMTGDTQYF
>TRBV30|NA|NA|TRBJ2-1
TGTGCCTGGAACAGGGGCGGGGACGAGCAGTTCTTC
CAWNRGGDEQFF